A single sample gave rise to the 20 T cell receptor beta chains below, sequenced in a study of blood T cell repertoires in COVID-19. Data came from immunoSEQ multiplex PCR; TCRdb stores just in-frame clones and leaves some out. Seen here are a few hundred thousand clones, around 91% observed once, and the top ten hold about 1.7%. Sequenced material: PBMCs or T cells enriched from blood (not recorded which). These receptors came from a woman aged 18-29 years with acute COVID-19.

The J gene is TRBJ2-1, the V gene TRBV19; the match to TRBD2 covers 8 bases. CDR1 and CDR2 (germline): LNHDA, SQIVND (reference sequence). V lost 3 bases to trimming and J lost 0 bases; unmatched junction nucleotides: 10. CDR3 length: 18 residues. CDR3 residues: CASSIGAGGLSSYNEQFF. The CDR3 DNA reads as TGTGCCAGTAGTATCGGGGCGGGAGGCCTGAGCTCCTACAATGAGCAGTTCTTC.

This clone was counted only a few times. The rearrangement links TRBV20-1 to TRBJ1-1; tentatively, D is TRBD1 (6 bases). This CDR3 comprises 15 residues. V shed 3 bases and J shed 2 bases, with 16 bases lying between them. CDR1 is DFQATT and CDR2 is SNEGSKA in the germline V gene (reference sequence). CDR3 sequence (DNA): TGCAGTGCTAGTCCCCGGACAGTACTAAACACTGAAGCTTTCTTT. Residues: CSASPRTVLNTEAFF.

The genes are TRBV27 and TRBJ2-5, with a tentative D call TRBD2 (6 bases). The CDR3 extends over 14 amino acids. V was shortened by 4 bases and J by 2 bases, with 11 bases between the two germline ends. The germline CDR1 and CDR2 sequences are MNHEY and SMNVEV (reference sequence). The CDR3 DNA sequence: TGTGCCAGCAGTTGGGCAGGGAGGCAAGAGACCCAGTACTTC. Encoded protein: CASSWAGRQETQYF.

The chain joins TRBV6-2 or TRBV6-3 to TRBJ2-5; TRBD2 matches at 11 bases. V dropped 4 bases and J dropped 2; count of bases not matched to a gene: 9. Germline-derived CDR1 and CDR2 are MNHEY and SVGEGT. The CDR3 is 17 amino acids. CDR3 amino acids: CASSFSRLAGIQETQYF. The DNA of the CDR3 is TGTGCCAGCAGTTTCTCGAGACTAGCGGGGATACAAGAGACCCAGTACTTC.

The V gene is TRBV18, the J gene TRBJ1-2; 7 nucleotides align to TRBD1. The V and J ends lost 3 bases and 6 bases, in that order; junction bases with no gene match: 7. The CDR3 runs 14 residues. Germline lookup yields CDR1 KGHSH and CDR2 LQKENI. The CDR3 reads CASSPSATGNGYTF. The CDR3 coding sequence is TGTGCCAGCTCACCGTCCGCGACAGGGAATGGCTACACCTTC.

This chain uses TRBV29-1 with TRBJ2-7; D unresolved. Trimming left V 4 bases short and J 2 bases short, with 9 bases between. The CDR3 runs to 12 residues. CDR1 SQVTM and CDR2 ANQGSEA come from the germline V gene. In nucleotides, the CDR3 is TGCAGCGTTGGAACAACAACCTACGAGCAGTACTTC. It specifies CSVGTTTYEQYF.

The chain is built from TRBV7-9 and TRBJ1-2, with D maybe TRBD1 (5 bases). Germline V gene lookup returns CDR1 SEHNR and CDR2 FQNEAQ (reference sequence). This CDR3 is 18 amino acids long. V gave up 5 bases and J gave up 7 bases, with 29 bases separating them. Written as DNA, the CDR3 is TGTGCCAGCAGCCGAATGATTACAGGACCCGACCTGGTACCTGGCTACACCTTC. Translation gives CASSRMITGPDLVPGYTF.

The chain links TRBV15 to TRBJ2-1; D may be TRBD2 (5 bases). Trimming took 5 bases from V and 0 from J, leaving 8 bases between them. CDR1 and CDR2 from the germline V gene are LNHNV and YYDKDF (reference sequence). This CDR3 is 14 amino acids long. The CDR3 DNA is TGTGCCACCAGCGGTCGGGACTCCTACAATGAGCAGTTCTTC. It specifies CATSGRDSYNEQFF.

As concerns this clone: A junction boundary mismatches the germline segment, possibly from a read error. CDR3 protein: CASSLWLAGVSHEQYF. In DNA form, the CDR3 reads TGTGCCAGCAGCTTGTGGCTAGCGGGAGTCTCCCACGAGCAGTACTTC. The V gene is TRBV5-4, the J gene TRBJ2-7; 10 bases agree with TRBD2. Germline CDR1 reads SGHNT; CDR2 reads YYREEE (reference sequence). The CDR3 runs 16 residues.

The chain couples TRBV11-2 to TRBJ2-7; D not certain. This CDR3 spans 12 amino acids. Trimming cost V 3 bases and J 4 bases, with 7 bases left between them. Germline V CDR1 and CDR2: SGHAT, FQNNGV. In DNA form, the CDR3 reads TGTGCCAGCAGCTTTAACAATTACGAGCAGTACTTC. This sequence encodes CASSFNNYEQYF. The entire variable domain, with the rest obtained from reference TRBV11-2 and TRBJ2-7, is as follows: EAGVAQSPRYKIIEKRQSVAFWCNPISGHATLYWYQQILGQGPKLLIQFQNNGVVDDSQLPKDRFSAERLKGVDSTLKIQPAKLEDSAVYLCASSFNNYEQYFGPGTRLTVT.

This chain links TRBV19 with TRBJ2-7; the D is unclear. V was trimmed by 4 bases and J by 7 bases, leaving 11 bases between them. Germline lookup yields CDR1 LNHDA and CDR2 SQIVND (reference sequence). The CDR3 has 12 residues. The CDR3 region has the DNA TGTGCCAGTAGTAAGTCCCGTGAGGAGCAGTACTTC. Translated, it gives CASSKSREEQYF. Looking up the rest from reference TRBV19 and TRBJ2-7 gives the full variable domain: DGGITQSPKYLFRKEGQNVTLSCEQNLNHDAMYWYRQDPGQGLRLIYYSQIVNDFQKGDIAEGYSVSREKKESFPLTVTSAQKNPTAFYLCASSKSREEQYFGPGTRLTVT.

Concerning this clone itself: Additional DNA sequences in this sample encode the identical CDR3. DNA for the CDR3: TGCGCCAGCAGCCAGGGGACAGGGGGCAATCAGCCCCAGCATTTT. It codes for CASSQGTGGNQPQHF. The chain employs TRBV4-3 and TRBJ1-5; TRBD1 matches at 10 bases. Per germline, CDR1 LGHNA and CDR2 YSLEER. There are 15 residues in the CDR3. The V and J ends lost 3 bases and 2 bases, in that order; junction bases with no gene match: 1.

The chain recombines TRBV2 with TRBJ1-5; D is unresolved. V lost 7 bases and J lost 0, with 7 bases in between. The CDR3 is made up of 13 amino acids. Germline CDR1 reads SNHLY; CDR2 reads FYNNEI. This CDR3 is CASMYISNQPQHF. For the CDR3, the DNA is TGTGCCAGCATGTACATTAGCAATCAGCCCCAGCATTTT.

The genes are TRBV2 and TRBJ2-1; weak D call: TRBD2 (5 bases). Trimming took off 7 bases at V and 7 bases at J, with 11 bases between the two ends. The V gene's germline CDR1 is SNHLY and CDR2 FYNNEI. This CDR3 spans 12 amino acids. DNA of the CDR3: TGTGCCAGCAATCGGGAATTAAATGAGCAGTTCTTC. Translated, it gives CASNRELNEQFF.

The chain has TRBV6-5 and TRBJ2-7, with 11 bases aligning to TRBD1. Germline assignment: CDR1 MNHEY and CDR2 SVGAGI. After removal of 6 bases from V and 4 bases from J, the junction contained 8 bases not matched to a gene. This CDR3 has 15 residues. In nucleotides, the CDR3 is TGTGCCAGCAGACCTCGGACAGGGGGCCGGTACGAGCAGTACTTC. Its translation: CASRPRTGGRYEQYF.

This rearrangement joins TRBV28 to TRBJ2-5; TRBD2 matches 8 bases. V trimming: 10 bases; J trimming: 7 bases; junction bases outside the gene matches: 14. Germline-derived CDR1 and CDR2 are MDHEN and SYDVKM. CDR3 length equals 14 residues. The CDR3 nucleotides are TGTGCCACCCAACTTAGCGGGAACCAGGGGACCCAGTACTTC. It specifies CATQLSGNQGTQYF.

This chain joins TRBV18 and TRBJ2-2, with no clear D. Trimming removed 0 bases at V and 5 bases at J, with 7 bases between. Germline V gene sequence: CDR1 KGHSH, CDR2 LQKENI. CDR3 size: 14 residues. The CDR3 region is CASSPPAPTGELFF. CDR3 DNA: TGTGCCAGCTCACCACCGGCTCCGACCGGGGAGCTGTTTTTT.

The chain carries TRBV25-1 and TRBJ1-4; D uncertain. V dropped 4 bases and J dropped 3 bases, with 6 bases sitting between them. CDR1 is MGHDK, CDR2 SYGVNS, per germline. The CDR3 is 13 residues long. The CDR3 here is CASSGQANEKLFF. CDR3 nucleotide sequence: TGTGCCAGCAGTGGGCAGGCTAATGAAAAACTGTTTTTT. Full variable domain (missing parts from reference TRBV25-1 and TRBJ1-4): EADIYQTPRYLVIGTGKKITLECSQTMGHDKMYWYQQDPGMELHLIHYSYGVNSTEKGDLSSESTVSRIRTEHFPLTLESARPSHTSQYLCASSGQANEKLFFGSGTQLSVL.

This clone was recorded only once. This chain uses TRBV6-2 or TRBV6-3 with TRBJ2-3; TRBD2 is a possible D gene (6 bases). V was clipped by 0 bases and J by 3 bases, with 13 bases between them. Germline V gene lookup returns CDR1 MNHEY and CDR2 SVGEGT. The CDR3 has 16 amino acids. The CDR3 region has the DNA TGTGCCAGCAGTTACTCTCCGGGAGAGGGGACAGATACGCAGTATTTT. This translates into CASSYSPGEGTDTQYF.

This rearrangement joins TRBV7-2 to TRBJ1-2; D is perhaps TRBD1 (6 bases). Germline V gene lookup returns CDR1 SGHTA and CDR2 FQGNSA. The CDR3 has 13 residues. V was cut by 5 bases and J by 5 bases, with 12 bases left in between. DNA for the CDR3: TGTGCCAGCAGCCGATCACAGGGATATGGCTACACCTTC. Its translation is CASSRSQGYGYTF.